The TCR beta chain described here comes from a study of cytomegalovirus exposure and HLA in healthy donors. The PCR was carried out with 60 Vbeta primers and 13 Jbeta primers. Assay used: immunoSEQ multiplex PCR; TCRdb lists only in-frame clones, some missing. Of 85,000 to 100,000 clones listed, roughly four fifths were seen once; the top ten hold roughly 8%. Per the germline V gene, CDR1 is MNHNY and CDR2 is SVGAGI (reference sequence). Trimming stripped 5 bases from V and 0 bases from J, with 10 bases between. This CDR3 region has 14 residues. The chain couples TRBV6-6 to TRBJ1-1, with TRBD1 as a possible D gene (6 bases). Sequenced input: PBMCs. This receptor was taken from a human donor in good health. DNA for the CDR3: TGTGCCAGCAGTAATGGACAGCTGAACACTGAAGCTTTCTTT. Its protein is CASSNGQLNTEAFF.